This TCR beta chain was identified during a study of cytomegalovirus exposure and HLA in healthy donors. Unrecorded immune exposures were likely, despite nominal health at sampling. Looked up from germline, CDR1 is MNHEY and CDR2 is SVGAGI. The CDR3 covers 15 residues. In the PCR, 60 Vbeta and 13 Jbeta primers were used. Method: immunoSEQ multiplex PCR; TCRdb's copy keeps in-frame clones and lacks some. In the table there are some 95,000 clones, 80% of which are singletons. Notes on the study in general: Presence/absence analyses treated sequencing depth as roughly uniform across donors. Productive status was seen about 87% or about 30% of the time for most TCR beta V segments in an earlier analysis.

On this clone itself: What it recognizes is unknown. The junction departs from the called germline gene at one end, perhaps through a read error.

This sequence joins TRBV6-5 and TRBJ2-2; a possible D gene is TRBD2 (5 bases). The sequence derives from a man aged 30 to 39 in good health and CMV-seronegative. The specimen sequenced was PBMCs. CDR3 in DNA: TGTGCCAGCAGTTACTCCGGGGAGAACAGCGGGGAGCTGTTTTTT. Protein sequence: CASSYSGENSGELFF.